This TCR beta chain was found in a study of PD-L1 blockade in urothelial cancer (dated by TCRdb to between 2016 and 2019). At the level of the whole study: All patients started therapy in about 2014 and received atezolizumab 1,200 mg intravenously every 3 weeks. About 85% of the roughly 29 patients were identified as males with urothelial cancer of bladder origin, and a prior smoking history was reported by 18 of 29 patients. Patients had an ECOG performance status of 0 or 1 and had received between 0 and 3 prior chemotherapy regimens. Blood samples were analyzed at 3 weeks after treatment start (second dose) and at 6 weeks after treatment start. Blood samples gave median yields of about 150,000 T cells and 82,636 unique TCRs, along with a median clonality of approximately 0.08. An exploratory multi-omic analysis was conducted of the somatic, immune and clinical correlates of response to PD-L1 blockade with atezolizumab in urothelial cancer. TCR sequencing covered pretreatment tumor samples and matched, serially collected peripheral blood taken before and after atezolizumab treatment. Durable clinical benefit was defined as progression-free survival longer than 6 months, and TCR features were also tested against progression-free and overall survival. In the same patients, whole exome sequencing and RNA sequencing of pretreatment tumors were performed in addition to TCR sequencing. Roughly 9 patients reached durable clinical benefit, while 20 patients did not. Pretreatment blood TCR-seq was available for about 27 patients, at least one posttreatment blood collection was obtained for some 25 patients, and tumor TCR-seq was available for some 25 patients. The research as a whole found: Because of the small sample size (n of about 30) and the many exploratory analyses performed, the results are intended to be regarded as hypothesis-generating. A pretreatment peripheral blood TCR clonality below the median was linked to improved progression-free and overall survival. Greater expansion of tumor-associated TCR clones in peripheral blood 3 weeks after the start of treatment was observed in patients with durable benefit (n of about 24, p = 0.022).

To estimate absolute template abundance from read counts, synthetic TCR analog templates were spiked into each PCR. The immunoSEQ assay used bias-controlled V and J gene primers to amplify TCRbeta CDR3 regions from genomic DNA. Sequencing of rearranged TCRbeta segments was done at approximately 20X coverage. Per the authors' processing: Sequencing errors were corrected by clustering, and CDR3s were annotated against IMGT so that V, D and J genes could be assigned. Out-of-frame and stop-codon sequences were excluded, and only productive TCRbeta rearrangements were used in downstream analyses. Clonality was computed as one minus Shannon entropy normalized by the log of the number of unique productive sequences. Fisher's exact test with Benjamini-Hochberg correction, at a threshold of adjusted p below 0.01, was used to find clones that differed between time points or between blood and tumor. TCRdb's version of the immuneACCESS table is confined to in-frame rearrangements and falls short of the full clone set. An unresolved V gene accounts for under half of the shortfall where checked; the remainder is of unknown origin. That table furnishes V, J and clone size, whereas the DNA furnished D and trimming. Counted in this sample were about 86,000 clones; 85% to 90% of them appeared once. The ten largest clones take up about 15% of the sample.

The time point label on this specimen signifies: pretreatment peripheral blood. A total of some 30 patients with locally advanced or metastatic urothelial carcinoma, treated at Memorial Sloan Kettering on a trial protocol, made up the cohort. Peripheral blood mononuclear cells were collected pretreatment and during treatment, with between 1 and 8 total time points per patient. The Qiagen DNeasy Blood extraction kit was used to purify genomic DNA from total PBMCs and from tumor samples. PBMCs were collected pretreatment and during treatment, and were isolated and stored as previously described. The junction shows trimming of 6 bases on V and 2 bases on J, and the gene matches do not reach 3 bases of it. The CDR3 starts with the cysteine, ends with the phenylalanine, and has 14 residues. Only the CDR3 region is kept as DNA, spanning 42 bases read in frame from base 1. Per the germline V gene, SNHLY is the CDR1 and FYNNEI is the CDR2.

This clone was observed a single time. The antigen it binds to is not known. Base qualities are not recorded, but no much larger clone differs from it by a single base. Sequencing used PBMCs, obtained around atezolizumab (anti-PD-L1) treatment. The rearrangement combines TRBV2 with TRBJ2-7, with 11 middle bases fitting TRBD2. This TCR was recovered from a man between 60 and 70 years old with urothelial cancer. The CDR3 sequence is CASRGLAVAYEQYF. In nucleotides, the sequence is TGTGCCAGCAGGGGACTAGCGGTGGCCTACGAGCAGTACTTC.